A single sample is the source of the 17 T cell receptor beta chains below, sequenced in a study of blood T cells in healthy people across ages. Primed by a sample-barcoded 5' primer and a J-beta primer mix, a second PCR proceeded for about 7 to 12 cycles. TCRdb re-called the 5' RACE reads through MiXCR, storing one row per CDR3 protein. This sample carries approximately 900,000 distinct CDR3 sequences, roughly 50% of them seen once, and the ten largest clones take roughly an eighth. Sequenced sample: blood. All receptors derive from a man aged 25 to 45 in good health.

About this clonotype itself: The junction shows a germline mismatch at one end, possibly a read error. The CDR3 loop is CASSLGTSGAYNEQFF. CDR3 DNA sequence: TGTGCTAGCAGCTTAGGGACTAGCGGTGCCTACAATGAGCAGTTCTTC. This sequence joins TRBV7-7 and TRBJ2-1; the match to TRBD2 covers 11 bases. CDR1 and CDR2 (germline): SSHAT, FNYEAQ (reference sequence). CDR3 length equals 16 residues.

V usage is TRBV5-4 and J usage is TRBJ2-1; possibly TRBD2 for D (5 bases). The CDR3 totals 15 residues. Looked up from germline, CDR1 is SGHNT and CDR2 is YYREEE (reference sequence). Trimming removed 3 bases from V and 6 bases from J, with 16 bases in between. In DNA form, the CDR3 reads TGTGCCAGCAGCTCAGAAGTCGGGGTAGGCAATGAGCAGTTCTTC. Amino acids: CASSSEVGVGNEQFF.

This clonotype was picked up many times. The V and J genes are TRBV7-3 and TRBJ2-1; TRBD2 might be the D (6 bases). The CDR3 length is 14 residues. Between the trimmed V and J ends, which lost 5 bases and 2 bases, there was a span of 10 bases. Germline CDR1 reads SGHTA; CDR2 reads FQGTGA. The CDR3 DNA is TGTGCCAGCAGCCCCTCGGGGGCCTACAATGAGCAGTTCTTC. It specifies CASSPSGAYNEQFF.

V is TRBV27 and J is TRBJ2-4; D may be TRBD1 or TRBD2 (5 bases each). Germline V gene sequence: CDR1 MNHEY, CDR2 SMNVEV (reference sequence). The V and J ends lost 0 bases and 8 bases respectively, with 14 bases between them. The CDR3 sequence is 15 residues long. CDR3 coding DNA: TGTGCCAGCAGTTTATCGTACGGGGCACAATACATTCAGTACTTC. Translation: CASSLSYGAQYIQYF.

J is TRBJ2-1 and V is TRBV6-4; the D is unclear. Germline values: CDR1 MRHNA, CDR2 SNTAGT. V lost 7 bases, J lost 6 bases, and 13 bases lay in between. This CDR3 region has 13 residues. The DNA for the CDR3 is TGTGCCAGCACCTTAATGGGATCCAATGAGCAGTTCTTC. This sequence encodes CASTLMGSNEQFF.

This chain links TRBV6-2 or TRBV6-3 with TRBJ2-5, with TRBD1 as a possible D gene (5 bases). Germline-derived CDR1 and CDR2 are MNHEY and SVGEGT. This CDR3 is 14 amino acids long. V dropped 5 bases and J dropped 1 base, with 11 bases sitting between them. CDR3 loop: CASSISGSQETQYF. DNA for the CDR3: TGTGCCAGCAGTATCTCAGGGTCCCAAGAGACCCAGTACTTC.

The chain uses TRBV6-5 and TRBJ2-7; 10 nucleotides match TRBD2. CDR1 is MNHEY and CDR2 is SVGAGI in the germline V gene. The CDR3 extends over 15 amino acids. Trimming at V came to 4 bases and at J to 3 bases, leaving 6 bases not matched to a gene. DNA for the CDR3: TGTGCCAGCAGTTCTGCCCTAGCGGGGGTCTACGAGCAGTACTTC. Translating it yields CASSSALAGVYEQYF.

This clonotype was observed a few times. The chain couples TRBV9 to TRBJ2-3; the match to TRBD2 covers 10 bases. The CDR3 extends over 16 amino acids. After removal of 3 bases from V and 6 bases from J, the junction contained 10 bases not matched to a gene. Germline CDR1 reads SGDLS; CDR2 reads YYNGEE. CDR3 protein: CASSALKRGGADTQYF. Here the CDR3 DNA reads TGTGCCAGCAGCGCCCTAAAGCGGGGGGGCGCGGATACGCAGTATTTT.

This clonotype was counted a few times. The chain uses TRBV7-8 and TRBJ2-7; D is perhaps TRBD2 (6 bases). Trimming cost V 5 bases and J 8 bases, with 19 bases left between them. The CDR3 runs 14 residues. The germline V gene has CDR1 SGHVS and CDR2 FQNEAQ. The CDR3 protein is CASSLSPGLGQQYF. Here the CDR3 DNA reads TGTGCCAGCAGCCTCTCGCCGGGACTGGGACAGCAGTACTTC.

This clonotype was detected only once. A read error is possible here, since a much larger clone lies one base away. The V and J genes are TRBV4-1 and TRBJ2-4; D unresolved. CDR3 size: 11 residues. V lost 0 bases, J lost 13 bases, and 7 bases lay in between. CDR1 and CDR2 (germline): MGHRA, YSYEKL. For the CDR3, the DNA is TGCGCCAGCAGCCAAGATTGGAAGCAGTACTTC. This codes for CASSQDWKQYF.

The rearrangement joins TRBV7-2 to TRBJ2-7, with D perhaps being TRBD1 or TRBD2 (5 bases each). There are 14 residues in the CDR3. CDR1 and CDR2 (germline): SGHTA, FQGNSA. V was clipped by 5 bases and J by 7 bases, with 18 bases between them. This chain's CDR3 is CASSPVSGKGEQYF. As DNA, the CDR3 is TGTGCCAGCAGCCCAGTTTCCGGGAAGGGGGAGCAGTACTTC.

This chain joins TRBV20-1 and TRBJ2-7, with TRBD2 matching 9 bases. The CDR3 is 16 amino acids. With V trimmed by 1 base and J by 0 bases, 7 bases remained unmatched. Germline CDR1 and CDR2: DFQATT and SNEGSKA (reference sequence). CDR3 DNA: TGCAGTGCTAGAGGTGGCGGGGGGGGAAGCTCCTACGAGCAGTACTTC. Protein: CSARGGGGGSSYEQYF.

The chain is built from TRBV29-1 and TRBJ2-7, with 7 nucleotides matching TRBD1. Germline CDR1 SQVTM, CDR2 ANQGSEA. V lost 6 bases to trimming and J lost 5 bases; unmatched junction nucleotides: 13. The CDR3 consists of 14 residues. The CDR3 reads CSVPSDRVNHEQYF. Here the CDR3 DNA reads TGCAGCGTCCCTTCCGACAGGGTCAACCACGAGCAGTACTTC.

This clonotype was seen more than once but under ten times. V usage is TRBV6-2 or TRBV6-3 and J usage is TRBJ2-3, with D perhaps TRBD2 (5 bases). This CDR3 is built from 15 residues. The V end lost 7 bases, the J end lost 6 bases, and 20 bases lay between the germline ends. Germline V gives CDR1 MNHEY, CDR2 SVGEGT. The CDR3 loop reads CASTYGGLETDTQYF. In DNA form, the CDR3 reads TGTGCCAGCACGTACGGCGGACTGGAGACGGATACGCAGTATTTT.

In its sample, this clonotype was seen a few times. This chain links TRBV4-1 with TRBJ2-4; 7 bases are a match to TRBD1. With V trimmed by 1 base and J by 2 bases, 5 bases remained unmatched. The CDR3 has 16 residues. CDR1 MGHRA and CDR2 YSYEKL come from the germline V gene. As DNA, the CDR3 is TGCGCCAGCAGCCAAGCGGGCAGGGGGACCAAAAACATTCAGTACTTC. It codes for CASSQAGRGTKNIQYF.

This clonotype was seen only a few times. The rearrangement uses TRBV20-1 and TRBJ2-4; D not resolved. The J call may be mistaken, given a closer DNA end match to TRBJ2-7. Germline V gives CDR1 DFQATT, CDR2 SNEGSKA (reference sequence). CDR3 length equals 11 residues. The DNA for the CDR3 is TGCAGTGCTAGCCTTTCGTACGAGCAGTACTTC. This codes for CSASLSYEQYF.

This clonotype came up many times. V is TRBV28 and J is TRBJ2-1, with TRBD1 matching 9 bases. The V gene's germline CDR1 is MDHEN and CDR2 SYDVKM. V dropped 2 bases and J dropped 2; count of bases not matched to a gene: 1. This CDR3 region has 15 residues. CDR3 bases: TGTGCCAGCAGTTTAGGGACAGGGCCCTACAATGAGCAGTTCTTC. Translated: CASSLGTGPYNEQFF.